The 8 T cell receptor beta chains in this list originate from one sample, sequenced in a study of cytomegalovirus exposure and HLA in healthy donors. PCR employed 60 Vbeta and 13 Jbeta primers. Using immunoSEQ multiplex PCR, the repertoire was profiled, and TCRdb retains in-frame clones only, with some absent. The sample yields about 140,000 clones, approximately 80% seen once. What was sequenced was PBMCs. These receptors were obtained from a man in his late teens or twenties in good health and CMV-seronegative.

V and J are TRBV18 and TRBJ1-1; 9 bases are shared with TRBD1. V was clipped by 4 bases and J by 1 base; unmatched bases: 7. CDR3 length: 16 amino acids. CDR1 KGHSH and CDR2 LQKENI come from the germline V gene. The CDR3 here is CASSQTGGGKNTEAFF. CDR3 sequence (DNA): TGTGCCAGCTCACAAACAGGGGGCGGTAAGAACACTGAAGCTTTCTTT.

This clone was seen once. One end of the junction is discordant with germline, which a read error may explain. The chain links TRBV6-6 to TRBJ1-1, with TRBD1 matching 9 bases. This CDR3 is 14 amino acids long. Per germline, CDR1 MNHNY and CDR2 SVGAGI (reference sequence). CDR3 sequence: CASSTGGSNTEALF. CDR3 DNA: TGTGCCAGCTCGACAGGGGGTTCGAACACTGAAGCTCTCTTT.

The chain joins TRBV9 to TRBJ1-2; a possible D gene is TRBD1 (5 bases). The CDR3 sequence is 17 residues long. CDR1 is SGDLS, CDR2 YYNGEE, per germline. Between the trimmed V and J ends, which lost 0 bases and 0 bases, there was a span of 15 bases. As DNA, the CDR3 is TGTGCCAGCAGCGTAGTAGGGGACGGGGGGGCTAACTATGGCTACACCTTC. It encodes CASSVVGDGGANYGYTF.

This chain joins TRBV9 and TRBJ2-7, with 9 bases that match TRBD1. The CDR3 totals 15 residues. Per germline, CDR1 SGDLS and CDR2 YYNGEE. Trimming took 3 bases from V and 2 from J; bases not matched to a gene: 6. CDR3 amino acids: CASSGIGTGTYEQYF. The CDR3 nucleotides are TGTGCCAGCAGCGGTATCGGGACAGGGACCTACGAGCAGTACTTC.

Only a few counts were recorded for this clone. Here the CDR3 reads CAWSVLAGDTGELFF. The DNA of the CDR3 is TGTGCCTGGAGTGTCTTAGCGGGAGATACCGGGGAGCTGTTTTTT. The rearrangement links TRBV30 to TRBJ2-2; 9 nucleotides match TRBD2. V lost 0 bases to trimming and J lost 5 bases; unmatched junction nucleotides: 4. Germline V gives CDR1 GTSNPN, CDR2 SVGIG (reference sequence). The CDR3 has 15 amino acids.

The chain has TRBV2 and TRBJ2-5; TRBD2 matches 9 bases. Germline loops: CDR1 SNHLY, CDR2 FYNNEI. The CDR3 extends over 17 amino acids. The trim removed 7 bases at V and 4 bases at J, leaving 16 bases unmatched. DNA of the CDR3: TGTGCCAGCACGGGTTCGGAGCTAGCGGGGATGGGAGAGACCCAGTACTTC. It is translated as CASTGSELAGMGETQYF.

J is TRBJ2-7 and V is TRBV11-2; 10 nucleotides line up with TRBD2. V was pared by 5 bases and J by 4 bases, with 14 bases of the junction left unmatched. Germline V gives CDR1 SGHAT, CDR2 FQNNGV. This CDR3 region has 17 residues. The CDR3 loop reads CASSAGSSGGSLYEQYF. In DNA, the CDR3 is TGTGCCAGCAGCGCTGGATCTAGCGGGGGTTCTCTTTACGAGCAGTACTTC.

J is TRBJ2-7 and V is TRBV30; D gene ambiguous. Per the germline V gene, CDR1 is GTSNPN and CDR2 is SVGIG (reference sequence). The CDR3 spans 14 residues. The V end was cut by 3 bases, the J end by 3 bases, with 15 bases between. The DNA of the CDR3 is TGTGCCTGGAGGTGGGCCAGTGGAAACTACGAGCAGTACTTC. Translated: CAWRWASGNYEQYF. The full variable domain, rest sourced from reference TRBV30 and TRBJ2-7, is SQTIHQWPATLVQPVGSPLSLECTVEGTSNPNLYWYRQAAGRGLQLLFYSVGIGQISSEVPQNLSASRPQDRQFILSSKKLLLSDSGFYLCAWRWASGNYEQYFGPGTRLTVT.